These T cell receptor beta chains were read from a single sample in a study of blood T cells in healthy people across ages. TCRdb reprocessed the 5' RACE reads via MiXCR and lists one record per CDR3 protein. This table holds 800,000 to 1,000,000 distinct CDR3 sequences, about 48% found once. Sequencing was carried out using blood. The receptors derive from a man younger than 40 in good health. The CDR3 runs from the conserved cysteine through the conserved F or W. The D gene is left open where the match is weak. Not all rows give a size; the values are once, few, many and, for expanded clones, a class.

V gene	J gene	D gene	clone size	CDR3 protein	CDR3 DNA
TRBV12-3/TRBV12-4	TRBJ2-7	.	few	CASSFLGVEQYF	TGTGCCAGCAGTTTTCTAGGAGTCGAGCAGTACTTC
TRBV7-2	TRBJ2-3	.	.	CASSLSDINTDTQYF	TGTGCCAGCAGCTTAAGCGACATAAACACAGATACGCAGTATTTC
TRBV20-1	TRBJ1-1	.	.	CSAASVQNTEAFF	TGCAGTGCTGCGTCGGTCCAAAACACTGAAGCTTTCTTT
TRBV5-1	TRBJ2-5	.	few	CASSLGHQPAPGETQYF	TGCGCCAGCAGCTTAGGACACCAACCTGCCCCTGGAGAGACCCAGTACTTC
TRBV4-1	TRBJ2-6	.	once	CASSQPNRGAGANVLTF	TGCGCCAGCAGCCAACCCAATAGAGGGGCTGGGGCCAACGTCCTGACTTTC
TRBV12-3/TRBV12-4	TRBJ1-4	TRBD1	.	CASRLTGTGGKLFF	TGTGCCAGCAGACTGACAGGGACGGGAGGAAAACTGTTTTTT
TRBV20-1	TRBJ1-5	TRBD1	few	CSTGQGKGNQPQHF	TGCAGTACGGGACAGGGGAAGGGCAATCAGCCCCAGCATTTT
TRBV12-3/TRBV12-4	TRBJ2-7	.	few	CASSFSQEYEQYF	TGTGCCAGCAGTTTTAGTCAGGAATACGAGCAGTACTTC
TRBV6-6	TRBJ2-5	.	.	CASRRGGGGETQYF	TGTGCCAGCAGACGAGGGGGTGGTGGGGAGACCCAGTACTTC
TRBV20-1	TRBJ1-6	TRBD1	.	CSARDLTGEHSPLHF	TGCAGTGCTAGAGACCTTACAGGGGAACATTCACCCCTCCACTTT
TRBV29-1	TRBJ2-7	TRBD1	once	CSAGQGDYEQYF	TGCAGCGCTGGACAGGGGGATTACGAGCAGTACTTC
TRBV28	TRBJ2-1	TRBD2	few	CASTLSAGGPNEQFF	TGTGCCAGCACACTCTCGGCGGGGGGGCCCAATGAGCAGTTCTTC
TRBV5-1	TRBJ2-5	.	.	CASSPLDMGEETQYF	TGCGCCAGCAGCCCCCTCGATATGGGAGAAGAGACCCAGTACTTC
TRBV18	TRBJ1-6	.	.	CASSPTADYNSPLHF	TGTGCCAGCTCACCTACAGCAGACTATAATTCACCCCTCCACTTT
TRBV29-1	TRBJ2-1	TRBD2	few	CSVDPSGGAFYNEQFF	TGCAGCGTTGATCCCAGCGGGGGGGCCTTCTACAATGAGCAGTTCTTC
TRBV7-2	TRBJ2-4	TRBD1	.	CASSLGFRGFSDIQYF	TGTGCCAGCAGCTTAGGATTCAGGGGGTTTTCGGACATTCAGTACTTC
TRBV20-1	TRBJ2-5	.	few	CSARHPQGQETQYF	TGCAGTGCTAGGCATCCCCAGGGGCAAGAGACCCAGTACTTC
TRBV13	TRBJ2-3	.	many	CASNSFSTDTQYF	TGTGCCAGCAACTCTTTTAGCACAGATACGCAGTATTTT
TRBV27	TRBJ2-5	.	.	CASSLYIGAETQYF	TGTGCCAGCAGTTTATACATTGGGGCAGAGACCCAGTACTTC
TRBV11-1	TRBJ2-5	.	few	CASSFHGPNPQETQYF	TGTGCCAGCAGCTTTCACGGCCCGAACCCTCAAGAGACCCAGTACTTC
TRBV29-1	TRBJ1-1	.	few	CSGGHGSRSEAFF	TGCAGCGGGGGCCATGGGAGTCGGTCGGAAGCTTTCTTT
TRBV11-2	TRBJ1-1	.	.	CASSSNRANTEAFF	TGTGCCAGCAGTTCGAACAGGGCCAACACTGAAGCTTTCTTT
TRBV5-1	TRBJ2-5	.	.	CASSWAPDSQEAQYF	TGCGCCAGCAGCTGGGCGCCAGATAGCCAAGAGGCCCAGTACTTC
TRBV7-9	TRBJ2-1	TRBD1	.	CASSSNRGQGNAEQFF	TGTGCCAGCAGCTCGAATAGGGGACAGGGGAATGCTGAGCAGTTCTTC
TRBV6-2/TRBV6-3	TRBJ1-5	.	.	CASSYTPVGGSGQPQHF	TGTGCCAGCAGTTATACCCCAGTCGGGGGAAGCGGGCAGCCCCAGCATTTT
TRBV9	TRBJ2-1	TRBD2	few	CASSAGLAGDNEQFF	TGTGCCAGCAGCGCCGGACTAGCGGGCGACAATGAGCAGTTCTTC
TRBV28	TRBJ2-2	.	.	CAIPGGSNTGELFF	TGTGCCATCCCGGGGGGCTCGAACACCGGGGAGCTGTTTTTT
TRBV7-2	TRBJ1-2	.	.	CASSDVGVNHGYTF	TGTGCCAGCAGCGACGTGGGGGTTAACCATGGCTACACCTTC
TRBV6-5	TRBJ1-5	TRBD1	.	CASSGQGINQPQHF	TGTGCCAGCAGCGGACAGGGGATAAATCAGCCCCAGCATTTT
TRBV29-1	TRBJ2-3	.	.	CSVDVGGGTDTQYF	TGCAGCGTTGATGTGGGGGGCGGGACAGATACGCAGTATTTT
TRBV28	TRBJ1-2	.	few	CASSVGGEDYGYTF	TGTGCCAGCAGTGTAGGGGGGGAAGACTATGGCTACACCTTC
TRBV19	TRBJ1-1	.	.	CASRVYTEAFF	TGTGCCAGCAGGGTTTACACTGAAGCTTTCTTT
TRBV27	TRBJ1-2	.	.	CANSRTGPLYGYTF	TGTGCCAACAGTAGAACCGGGCCTCTCTATGGCTACACCTTC
TRBV6-5	TRBJ1-6	.	.	CASSRSGTLNSPLHF	TGTGCCAGCAGCCGATCAGGGACACTCAATTCACCCCTCCACTTT
TRBV29-1	TRBJ2-7	TRBD1	.	CSVGGQGAKHEQYF	TGCAGCGTTGGGGGACAGGGGGCTAAGCACGAGCAGTACTTC
TRBV7-9	TRBJ2-7	TRBD1	few	CASSLGLTGSSYEQYF	TGTGCCAGCAGCTTAGGTTTGACAGGGAGCTCCTACGAGCAGTACTTC
TRBV5-1	TRBJ2-3	TRBD1	.	CASSLEDRATDTQYF	TGCGCCAGCAGCTTGGAGGACAGGGCAACGGATACGCAGTATTTT
TRBV7-2	TRBJ2-2	.	.	CASSSRRGSTGELFF	TGTGCCAGCAGCTCACGGAGGGGGAGCACCGGGGAGCTGTTTTTT
TRBV2	TRBJ2-3	.	.	CASAQVRGDMQYF	TGTGCCAGCGCGCAGGTCCGCGGGGATATGCAGTATTTT
TRBV4-2	TRBJ2-3	TRBD2	many	CASSQVSGASTDTQYF	TGTGCCAGCAGCCAAGTGAGCGGGGCCAGCACAGATACGCAGTATTTT
TRBV28	TRBJ2-7	TRBD2	.	CASSFGTPRTSGGNYEQYF	TGTGCCAGCAGTTTCGGGACACCTCGGACTAGCGGGGGGAACTACGAGCAGTACTTC
TRBV5-5	TRBJ2-2	.	.	CATLVGDGTGELFF	TGTGCCACCCTTGTCGGGGACGGTACCGGGGAGCTGTTTTTT
TRBV6-6	TRBJ2-6	.	many	CASTESYGANVLTF	TGTGCCAGCACCGAATCCTATGGGGCCAACGTCCTGACTTTC
TRBV12-3/TRBV12-4	TRBJ2-3	TRBD1	once	CASSDRAIDTQYF	TGTGCCAGCAGCGACAGGGCAATTGATACGCAGTATTTT
TRBV29-1	TRBJ2-7	.	.	CSVAPAGVYEQYF	TGCAGCGTTGCGCCGGCAGGGGTCTACGAGCAGTACTTC
TRBV4-1	TRBJ2-5	.	.	CASSQVGSIQETQYF	TGCGCCAGCAGCCAAGTAGGTTCCATCCAAGAGACCCAGTACTTC